A selection of T cell receptor beta chains follows, all from one sample in a study of CD8+CD57+ T cells in acquired aplastic anemia. Each CDR3 protein gets one entry after TCRdb re-called the reads with MiXCR. The sample gives 100,000 to 150,000 distinct CDR3 sequences, almost 40% of which show up once; 2% to 3% is in the top ten. What was sequenced was sorted CD4+, CD8+, or CD8+CD57+ T cells (not recorded which) from PBMCs. Every receptor here comes from a human donor with aplastic anemia. The conserved cysteine and the conserved F or W are not part of the CDR3 here.

V,J,CDR3
TRBV24-1,TRBJ1-2,ATSESGTAFGGYT
TRBV4-3,TRBJ2-7,ASSHSPGQGVHEQY
TRBV6-1,TRBJ2-7,ASSEWPLSRTSYEQY
TRBV2,TRBJ2-7,AIGVGAGGQYEQY
TRBV29-1,TRBJ2-7,SVDGQGNEQY
TRBV7-9,TRBJ2-7,ASSLGGDEQY
TRBV7-9,TRBJ1-2,ASSSGTGGGYGYI
TRBV19,TRBJ1-2,ASGVADYGYT
TRBV9,TRBJ1-1,ASSIRGQDTEAF
TRBV7-2,TRBJ2-5,ASSWGGQETQY
TRBV5-1,TRBJ1-5,ASSQGGGNQPQH
TRBV19,TRBJ1-1,ASSKKTGLAEAF